The rows below give T cell receptor beta chains drawn from one sample of a study of blood T cell repertoires in COVID-19. Data came from immunoSEQ multiplex PCR; TCRdb stores just in-frame clones and leaves some out. The sample lists approximately 300,000 clones, 90% occurring once. What was sequenced was PBMCs or T cells enriched from blood (not recorded which). Receptor source: a man aged 55 to 70 who had recovered from COVID-19. Both conserved end residues are part of each CDR3. A D gene is named only where the DNA matches it firmly. Rows may omit the clone size; those that give it use once, few, many or a size class.

clone_size	j_call	v_call	d_call	cdr3_aa	cdr3_nt
.	TRBJ2-2	TRBV11-2	TRBD1	CASSTGQPTGELFF	TGTGCCAGCAGCACGGGACAGCCAACCGGGGAGCTGTTTTTT
once	TRBJ1-5	TRBV10-3	TRBD1	CAISERQGDQPQHF	TGTGCCATCAGTGAACGTCAGGGGGATCAGCCCCAGCATTTT
few	TRBJ1-6	TRBV7-6	.	CASSLSGSFSPLHF	TGTGCCAGCAGCTTAAGCGGGAGTTTCTCACCCCTCCACTTT
.	TRBJ2-7	TRBV12-3/TRBV12-4	.	CASSFGGYEQYF	TGTGCCAGCTCATTTGGCGGCTACGAGCAGTACTTC
once	TRBJ2-2	TRBV7-8	TRBD2	CASSLRFAGAVGELFF	TGTGCCAGCAGCTTAAGGTTCGCGGGAGCGGTCGGGGAGCTGTTTTTT
once	TRBJ2-3	TRBV30	.	CAWSVGAGDTQYF	TGTGCCTGGAGTGTAGGGGCGGGGGATACGCAGTATTTT
.	TRBJ2-1	TRBV24-1	TRBD2	CATSDIGSGQMNEQFF	TGTGCCACCAGTGATATAGGTAGCGGGCAGATGAATGAGCAGTTCTTC
.	TRBJ2-5	TRBV7-8	.	CASTLEVRDQETQYF	TGTGCCAGCACCTTGGAGGTGAGGGATCAAGAGACCCAGTACTTC
.	TRBJ1-1	TRBV5-5	.	CASSFILNTEAFF	TGTGCCAGCAGCTTCATTCTGAACACTGAAGCTTTCTTT
.	TRBJ2-5	TRBV7-9	TRBD2	CASTGLVETQYF	TGTGCCAGCACCGGACTAGTTGAGACCCAGTACTTC
few	TRBJ2-7	TRBV5-1	TRBD1	CASSRTGSSYEQYF	TGCGCCAGCAGCCGGACAGGGAGCTCCTACGAGCAGTACTTC
.	TRBJ1-1	TRBV19	.	CASRQTQGKNTEAFF	TGTGCCAGTAGGCAGACCCAGGGCAAGAACACTGAAGCTTTCTTT
.	TRBJ2-5	TRBV5-4	.	CASSVGGARQETQYF	TGTGCCAGCAGCGTTGGGGGGGCGCGCCAAGAGACCCAGTACTTC
once	TRBJ2-1	TRBV5-1	.	CASSLLSAPLDEQFF	TGCGCCAGCAGCTTGCTCTCAGCACCACTAGATGAGCAGTTCTTC
.	TRBJ1-2	TRBV6-5	TRBD1	CASSYWDRAGYTF	TGTGCCAGCAGTTATTGGGACAGGGCTGGCTACACCTTC
.	TRBJ1-4	TRBV6-5	.	CASRTGEFGEKLFF	TGTGCCAGCAGGACCGGGGAGTTTGGCGAAAAACTGTTTTTT
.	TRBJ2-7	TRBV19	TRBD2	CASSPSGGGTYEQYF	TGTGCCAGTAGCCCGAGTGGGGGGGGTACCTACGAGCAGTACTTC
.	TRBJ1-2	TRBV29-1	.	CSVETSVANYGYTF	TGCAGCGTTGAAACGTCGGTAGCTAACTATGGCTACACCTTC
few	TRBJ1-6	TRBV6-5	.	CASNRVLNSPLHF	TGTGCCAGTAACAGGGTTCTTAATTCACCCCTCCACTTT
.	TRBJ2-7	TRBV7-8	.	CASSPPSLEQYF	TGTGCCAGCAGCCCCCCTTCGTTGGAGCAGTACTTC
.	TRBJ1-3	TRBV9	TRBD1	CASKPPGTAGNTIYF	TGTGCCAGCAAGCCTCCCGGGACAGCTGGAAACACCATATATTTT
.	TRBJ1-6	TRBV7-6	.	CASSSGQPNSPLHF	TGTGCCAGCAGCTCCGGACAGCCTAATTCACCCCTCCACTTT
.	TRBJ2-5	TRBV2	.	CASRLLAGQETQYF	TGTGCCAGCCGTCTCCTGGCGGGACAAGAGACCCAGTACTTC
.	TRBJ1-4	TRBV5-4	TRBD1	CASSRTGGDEKLFF	TGTGCCAGCAGCCGGACAGGGGGCGATGAAAAACTGTTTTTT
.	TRBJ2-1	TRBV21-1	.	CASSKARTGVYHRFDEQFF	TGTGCCAGCAGCAAAGCCCGGACAGGGGTCTATCATCGGTTCGATGAGCAGTTCTTC
few	TRBJ1-2	TRBV19	TRBD1	CASSISGTANYGYTF	TGTGCCAGTAGTATCTCCGGGACAGCTAACTATGGCTACACCTTC
.	TRBJ2-7	TRBV6-6	TRBD2	CASSLTSGRDEQYF	TGTGCCAGCAGTTTGACTAGCGGGAGGGACGAGCAGTACTTC
.	TRBJ2-1	TRBV30	.	CAWSLWGGTNEQFF	TGTGCCTGGAGCCTTTGGGGGGGCACCAATGAGCAGTTCTTC
few	TRBJ1-6	TRBV19	.	CASTGADVGSYNSPLHF	TGTGCCAGTACCGGAGCTGATGTGGGCTCCTATAATTCACCCCTCCACTTT
.	TRBJ2-3	TRBV7-2	TRBD2	CASSLAGRADTQYF	TGTGCCAGCAGCTTAGCGGGGAGGGCAGATACGCAGTATTTT
.	TRBJ2-1	TRBV5-1	TRBD2	CASSLGLAGGPSWYNEQFF	TGCGCCAGCAGCTTGGGACTAGCGGGAGGGCCGTCGTGGTACAATGAGCAGTTCTTC
.	TRBJ1-2	TRBV7-2	.	CASSLIRGGYGYTF	TGTGCCAGCAGCTTAATTAGGGGTGGCTATGGCTACACCTTC
.	TRBJ1-2	TRBV7-6	TRBD1	CASSLFSGQKNYGYTF	TGTGCCAGCAGCTTATTTTCGGGACAGAAGAACTATGGCTACACCTTC
.	TRBJ1-5	TRBV18	.	CASSEGNQPQHF	TGTGCCAGCTCAGAGGGAAATCAGCCCCAGCATTTT
.	TRBJ1-4	TRBV7-9	.	CASSFGGIDEKLFF	TGTGCCAGCAGCTTCGGAGGAATCGATGAAAAACTGTTTTTT
.	TRBJ1-1	TRBV29-1	TRBD1	CSGKQGGNTEAFF	TGCAGCGGAAAACAGGGGGGGAACACTGAAGCTTTCTTT
.	TRBJ1-5	TRBV5-5	.	CASSLGWAAQPQHF	TGTGCCAGCAGCTTGGGTTGGGCAGCCCAGCCCCAGCATTTT
.	TRBJ1-2	TRBV3-1/TRBV3-2	.	CASSQGGQNGYTF	TGTGCCAGCAGCCAGGGGGGGCAAAACGGCTACACCTTC
.	TRBJ1-1	TRBV21-1	.	CASRESEAFF	TGTGCCAGCAGGGAGAGTGAAGCTTTCTTT
.	TRBJ1-6	TRBV12-3/TRBV12-4	.	CASSFNSVLPLHF	TGTGCCAGCAGCTTTAACTCGGTTTTACCCCTCCACTTT